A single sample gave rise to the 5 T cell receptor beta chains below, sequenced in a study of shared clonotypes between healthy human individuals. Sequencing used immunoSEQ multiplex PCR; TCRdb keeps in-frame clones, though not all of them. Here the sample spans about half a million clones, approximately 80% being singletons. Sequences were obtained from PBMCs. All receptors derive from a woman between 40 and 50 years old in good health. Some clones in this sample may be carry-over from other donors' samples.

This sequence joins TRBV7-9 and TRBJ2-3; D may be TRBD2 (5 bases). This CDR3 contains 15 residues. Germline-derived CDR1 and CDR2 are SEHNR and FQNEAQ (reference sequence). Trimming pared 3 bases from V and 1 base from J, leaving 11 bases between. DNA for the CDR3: TGTGCCAGCAGCTTTCGAGGGCCGGGCACAGATACGCAGTATTTT. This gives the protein CASSFRGPGTDTQYF.

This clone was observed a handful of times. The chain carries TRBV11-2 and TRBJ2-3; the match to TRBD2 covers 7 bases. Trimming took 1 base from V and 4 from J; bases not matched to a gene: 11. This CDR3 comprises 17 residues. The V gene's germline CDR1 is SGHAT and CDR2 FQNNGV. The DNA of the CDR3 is TGTGCCAGCAGCTTAGGGGTTGTGCGGAGCGGGGCAGATACGCAGTATTTT. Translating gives CASSLGVVRSGADTQYF.

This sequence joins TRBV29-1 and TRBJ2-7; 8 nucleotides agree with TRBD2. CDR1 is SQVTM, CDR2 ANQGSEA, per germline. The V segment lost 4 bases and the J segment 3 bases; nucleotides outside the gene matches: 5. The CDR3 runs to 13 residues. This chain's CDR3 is CSVVPAGVYEQYF. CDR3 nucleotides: TGCAGCGTTGTTCCAGCGGGAGTCTACGAGCAGTACTTC.

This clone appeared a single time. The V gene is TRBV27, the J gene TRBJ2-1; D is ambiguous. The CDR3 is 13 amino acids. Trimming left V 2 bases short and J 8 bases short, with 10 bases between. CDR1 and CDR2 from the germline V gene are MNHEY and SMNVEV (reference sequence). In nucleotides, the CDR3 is TGTGCCAGCAGTTTAGCCCGGAGAGATGAGCAGTTCTTC. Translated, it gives CASSLARRDEQFF.

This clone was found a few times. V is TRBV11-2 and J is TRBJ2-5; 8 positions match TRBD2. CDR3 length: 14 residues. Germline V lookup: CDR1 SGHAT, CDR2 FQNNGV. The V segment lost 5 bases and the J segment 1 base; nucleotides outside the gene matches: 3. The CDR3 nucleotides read TGTGCCAGCAGCCCCACTAGCGGCCAAGAGACCCAGTACTTC. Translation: CASSPTSGQETQYF.